The next 3 T cell receptor beta chains were all read from a single sample in a study of beta chain features in type 1 diabetes. General study results and limits: TCRB CDR3s from Type 1 diabetes patients were moderately but significantly shorter in all four CD4+ subsets.

The antigens for these receptors are not known. The isolated RNA, all of it, was reverse transcribed, so expressed TCRB transcripts were what got sequenced. Sequencing used immunoSEQ multiplex PCR; TCRdb keeps in-frame clones, though not all of them. The table has hundreds of thousands of clones, around an eighth seen once. The sample comprised naive CD4+ T cells from blood. These TCRs come from a man aged 18 to 29 with type 1 diabetes.

In the case of this clone: Other DNA sequences in the sample encode the same CDR3. The chain has TRBV30 and TRBJ1-5; TRBD1 aligns across 7 bases. This CDR3 has 13 amino acids. Trimming cost V 1 base and J 7 bases; bases outside gene matches: 4. Germline-derived CDR1 and CDR2 are GTSNPN and SVGIG (reference sequence). The chain's CDR3 is CAWSGTGPQPQHF. Here the CDR3 DNA reads TGTGCCTGGAGTGGGACAGGCCCACAGCCCCAGCATTTT.

V usage is TRBV28 and J usage is TRBJ2-1, with D possibly TRBD1 on 7 matching bases. Trimming removed 5 bases at V and 9 bases at J, with 29 bases between. CDR1 is MDHEN, CDR2 SYDVKM, per germline. The CDR3 is made up of 18 amino acids. The CDR3 is CASSPLAEGAASFAEQFF. In DNA form, the CDR3 reads TGTGCCAGCAGTCCCCTGGCGGAGGGGGCTGCTTCATTCGCTGAGCAGTTCTTC.

This chain connects TRBV27 to TRBJ2-7; possibly TRBD2 for D (6 bases). The CDR3 covers 13 residues. CDR1 and CDR2 (germline): MNHEY, SMNVEV (reference sequence). Trimming removed 3 bases from V and 7 bases from J, with 13 bases in between. CDR3 loop: CASSFETRGEQYF. Here the CDR3 DNA reads TGTGCCAGCAGTTTTGAGACTAGAGGTGAGCAGTACTTC.